This entry features one T cell receptor (beta chain) sequence. Its specificity is unknown. The record originates from a study of CD8+ T cells in alopecia areata. Background on the study: Treated patients swallowed 5 to 10 mg of oral tofacitinib twice daily. Study-wide results and limits: Tofacitinib did not eliminate many expanded lesional clones from scalp or blood. Normal scalp showed lower clonality than lesional scalp, especially alopecia totalis/universalis. Tofacitinib delivered significant drops in scalp clonality and in expanded CD8+ clones among the top 100.

cDNA prepared by RNA extraction and subsequent reverse transcription served as the template for sequencing. Repertoires were generated with immunoSEQ multiplex PCR, while TCRdb's copy carries only in-frame clones and drops some. Of hundreds of thousands of clones in the sample, over 45% were seen once. Noted treatment: oral pan-JAK inhibitor, 5-10 mg twice daily. With 5 bases removed from V and 1 base from J, the gap between germline ends came to 14 bases. Looked up from germline, CDR1 is GTSNPN and CDR2 is SVGIG (reference sequence). The CDR3 is made up of 14 amino acids. This clonotype was obtained from a human donor with alopecia areata. The sequenced sample was CD4+ T cells sorted from blood, obtained around week 54, from a patient treated with tofacitinib. V usage is TRBV30 and J usage is TRBJ1-1, with D uncertain. In nucleotides, the CDR3 is TGTGCCTGGCGCCTGGAACTTTCGAACACTGAAGCTTTCTTT. Amino acid sequence: CAWRLELSNTEAFF.